This T cell receptor (beta chain) was identified in a study of blood T cell repertoires in COVID-19. The germline V gene encodes CDR1 SGHRS and CDR2 YFSETQ. V shed 4 bases and J shed 1 base, with 14 bases lying between them. The CDR3 runs to 15 residues. As handled by the study authors: Amplified reference gene primers provided the basis for estimating nucleated cell counts. Method: immunoSEQ multiplex PCR; TCRdb's copy keeps in-frame clones and lacks some. The V and J calls and clone size are taken from that table; D and trimming were inferred from the DNA. The table lists 250,000 to 300,000 clones, about 93% of them singletons. The age range of participants was about 18 to 100 years, with residence in about 25 US areas. Cohort 3 recovered donors had two negative PCRs, clearance, or symptom resolution.

Material: PBMCs or T cells enriched from blood (not recorded which). This rearrangement joins TRBV5-1 to TRBJ1-1; D is unresolved. The sequence was collected from a woman aged 30 to 39 who had recovered from COVID-19. CDR3 in amino acids: CASSPRHAKNTEAFF. Here the CDR3 DNA reads TGCGCCAGCAGCCCGCGACACGCCAAGAACACTGAAGCTTTCTTT.